A selection of T cell receptor beta chains follows, all from one sample in a study of T cell changes during pregnancy in multiple sclerosis. Produced via immunoSEQ multiplex PCR; TCRdb's table is partial and in-frame only. The repertoire holds more than 95,000 clones, around nine tenths seen once, with 0.9% to 0.95% in the top ten. Material: peripheral blood, obtained after pregnancy. Receptors originate from a female donor with multiple sclerosis, enrolled in a pregnancy study. Each CDR3 is given with its conserved first and last residue. The order of the fields is CDR3 DNA, CDR3 protein, D gene, clone size, V gene, J gene. The D gene is left open where the match is weak. Clone size is stated in some rows and not others, as once, few, many or a class when expanded.

TGTGCCAGCAGTTTTGCAGGGGGCTACGAGCAGTACTTC	CASSFAGGYEQYF	TRBD1	-	TRBV27	TRBJ2-7
TGTGCCAGCAGCTTAGCACTAGCGGGGGCCACAGATACGCAGTATTTT	CASSLALAGATDTQYF	TRBD2	-	TRBV7-9	TRBJ2-3
TGTGCCAGCAGCTTAGCGTGGGGGCAGACGTATAATTCACCCCTCCACTTT	CASSLAWGQTYNSPLHF	-	-	TRBV7-2	TRBJ1-6
TGTGCCAGCAGCCAAGATCTGGGGGGCTACAATGAGCAGTTCTTC	CASSQDLGGYNEQFF	-	-	TRBV4-2	TRBJ2-1
TGTGCCATCAGTGAGGGGGGTAGCGGGAGTTTTCACTACGAGCAGTACTTC	CAISEGGSGSFHYEQYF	TRBD2	-	TRBV10-3	TRBJ2-7
TGTGCCAGCTCTCCCCACCCAGCGAAAAGTCCCCAGCATTTT	CASSPHPAKSPQHF	-	-	TRBV18	TRBJ1-5
TGCGCCAGCAGCTCGGGACAGGCGCCCGGAAACACCATATATTTT	CASSSGQAPGNTIYF	TRBD1	-	TRBV5-1	TRBJ1-3
TGCAGCGTTGTCCACCTAGCGGAGACATACAATGAGCAGTTCTTC	CSVVHLAETYNEQFF	TRBD2	-	TRBV29-1	TRBJ2-1
TGTGCCAGCCGACAGGACAGAACCTTTGCAACTAATGAAAAACTGTTTTTT	CASRQDRTFATNEKLFF	-	-	TRBV27	TRBJ1-4
TGTGGGGTAGGAGGACAGGGCCATCAGCCCCAGCATTTT	CGVGGQGHQPQHF	TRBD1	few	TRBV27	TRBJ1-5
TGTGCCAGCAGCTTAGTCAGGGGGCCGTCAGATACGCAGTATTTT	CASSLVRGPSDTQYF	TRBD1	-	TRBV7-8	TRBJ2-3
TGTGCCAGCAGTTCACAGGGGAGAACGGTAGCTTTCTTT	CASSSQGRTVAFF	TRBD1	-	TRBV28	TRBJ1-1
TGTGCCAGCAGACGACAGGGAACGGATGGCTACACCTTC	CASRRQGTDGYTF	TRBD1	once	TRBV6-5	TRBJ1-2
TGTGCCGTAGGGGGGACAGGGTCCTACGAGCAGTACTTC	CAVGGTGSYEQYF	TRBD1	-	TRBV6-5	TRBJ2-7
TGTGCCAGCAGCGTAGCAGGGGGCAAGTTTGACAATGAGCAGTTCTTC	CASSVAGGKFDNEQFF	TRBD1	once	TRBV9	TRBJ2-1
TGCGCCAGCAGCTCGGAAAGCCTAGCGGCATCCTACAATGAGCAGTTCTTC	CASSSESLAASYNEQFF	TRBD2	-	TRBV5-1	TRBJ2-1
TGTGCCAGCAGCTCACCGACAGGAGGAAGGGAAAAACTGTTTTTT	CASSSPTGGREKLFF	-	-	TRBV5-4	TRBJ1-4
TGTGCCAGCAGCCAATGGCAGGGGGCTAGTACGCAGTATTTT	CASSQWQGASTQYF	TRBD1	-	TRBV14	TRBJ2-3
TGTGCCAGCTCACCTAGGCAGGGGGCAAGGTACGAGCAGTACTTC	CASSPRQGARYEQYF	TRBD1	-	TRBV18	TRBJ2-7
TGTGCCAGCAGCGTTGACCCGGGACACGTTAATTCACCCCTCCACTTT	CASSVDPGHVNSPLHF	-	-	TRBV11-2	TRBJ1-6
TGTGCCAGTCCCTCGGGTTCGGAGAACACTGAAGCTTTCTTT	CASPSGSENTEAFF	-	-	TRBV2	TRBJ1-1
TGTGCCAGCTCACCGACAGGGGGCTACGAGCAGTACTTC	CASSPTGGYEQYF	TRBD1	-	TRBV18	TRBJ2-7
TGTGCCAGCAGCCGACGGACAGGGGACGATCGCGGCTACACCTTC	CASSRRTGDDRGYTF	TRBD1	-	TRBV7-9	TRBJ1-2
TGTGCCAGCAGCAAATCCGCAGGGGGTAAGGGCGGGGAGCTGTTTTTT	CASSKSAGGKGGELFF	-	-	TRBV21-1	TRBJ2-2
TGTGCCAGCAGTGAACTCAGCAGGGGGGATGGCTACACCTTC	CASSELSRGDGYTF	TRBD1	-	TRBV25-1	TRBJ1-2
TGCGCCAGCAGCCTGGGACAGTCGTCCTACAATGAGCAGTTCTTC	CASSLGQSSYNEQFF	TRBD1	-	TRBV5-1	TRBJ2-1